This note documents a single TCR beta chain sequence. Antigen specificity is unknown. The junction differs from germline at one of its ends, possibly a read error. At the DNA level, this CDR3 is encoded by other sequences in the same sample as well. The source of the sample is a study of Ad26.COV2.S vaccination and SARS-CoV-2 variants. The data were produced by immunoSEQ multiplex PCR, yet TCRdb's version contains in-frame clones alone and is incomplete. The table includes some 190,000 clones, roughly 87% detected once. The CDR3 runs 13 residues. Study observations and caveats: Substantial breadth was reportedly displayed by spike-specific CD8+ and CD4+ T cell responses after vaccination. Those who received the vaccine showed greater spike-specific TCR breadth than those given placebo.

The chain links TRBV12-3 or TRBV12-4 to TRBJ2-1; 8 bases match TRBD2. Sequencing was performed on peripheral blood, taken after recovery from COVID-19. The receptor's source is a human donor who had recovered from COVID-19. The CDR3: CASIEGLGLAGIF. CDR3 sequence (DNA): TGTGCCAGCATCGAGGGACTAGGCTTGGCCGGGATCTTC.